The 17 T cell receptor beta chains presented below share a single source sample, sequenced in a study of blood T cell repertoires in COVID-19. Here immunoSEQ multiplex PCR was the method, and the copy in TCRdb shows in-frame clones only, minus some. The sample has around 28,000 clones, approximately 92% seen once. The specimen sequenced was peripheral blood. All receptors come from a human donor with acute or convalescent COVID-19. The donor label of this sample is uncertain.

This chain links TRBV12-5 with TRBJ1-3, with 10 nucleotides matching TRBD1. The CDR3 consists of 15 residues. The germline V gene encodes CDR1 LGHNT and CDR2 FRNRAP. Germline trimming cut 7 bases from V and 3 bases from J; bases unmatched to any gene: 6. The CDR3 here is CASAPGQGSGNTIYF. CDR3 coding DNA: TGTGCTAGTGCCCCGGGACAGGGGAGTGGAAACACCATATATTTT.

The CDR3 DNA reads TGTGCCAGCTCATTCGGGGACAGCTTCCAAGAGACCCAGTACTTC. The encoded protein is CASSFGDSFQETQYF. The rearrangement uses TRBV18 and TRBJ2-5; 7 nucleotides agree with TRBD1. With V trimmed by 5 bases and J by 1 base, 7 bases remained unmatched. The CDR3 contains 15 residues. Germline loops: CDR1 KGHSH, CDR2 LQKENI.

The V and J genes are TRBV7-2 and TRBJ2-4; 9 bases are shared with TRBD1. The CDR3 covers 17 residues. After removal of 5 bases from V and 1 base from J, the junction contained 9 bases not matched to a gene. Germline lookup yields CDR1 SGHTA and CDR2 FQGNSA. The CDR3 DNA follows: TGTGCCAGCAGCCCACGTGGGACAGGGACGGCCAAAAACATTCAGTACTTC. Protein product: CASSPRGTGTAKNIQYF. Full variable domain (missing parts from reference TRBV7-2 and TRBJ2-4): GAGVSQSPSNKVTEKGKDVELRCDPISGHTALYWYRQSLGQGLEFLIYFQGNSAPDKSGLPSDRFSAERTGGSVSTLTIQRTQQEDSAVYLCASSPRGTGTAKNIQYFGAGTRLSVL.

This clone was found once. This sequence joins TRBV20-1 and TRBJ1-3, with D unclear. The CDR3 extends over 15 amino acids. Germline-derived CDR1 and CDR2 are DFQATT and SNEGSKA (reference sequence). V was trimmed by 3 bases and J by 0 bases, leaving 12 bases between them. In DNA, the CDR3 is TGCAGTGCTAGTCCGGGTTTCAGCTCTGGAAACACCATATATTTT. Translation gives CSASPGFSSGNTIYF.

CDR3 protein: CASSPGTAPSTDTQYF. The CDR3 coding sequence is TGTGCCAGCAGCCCAGGGACAGCCCCTAGCACAGATACGCAGTATTTT. The chain combines TRBV9 with TRBJ2-3, with 7 bases aligning to TRBD1. The CDR3 runs 16 residues. From germline, CDR1 is SGDLS and CDR2 YYNGEE. Germline trimming cut 4 bases from V and 0 bases from J; bases unmatched to any gene: 8.

The count of this clone is one. The rearrangement uses TRBV28 and TRBJ2-1, with 10 bases matching TRBD1. The CDR3 consists of 14 residues. V was clipped by 6 bases and J by 8 bases; unmatched bases: 7. Germline CDR1 MDHEN, CDR2 SYDVKM. For the CDR3, the DNA is TGTGCCAGCAGCCAGGGACAGGGGAGGGATGAGCAGTTCTTC. It translates to CASSQGQGRDEQFF.

This clone is a singleton in its sample. V gene TRBV19 combines with J gene TRBJ2-2; D is ambiguous. Germline CDR1 LNHDA, CDR2 SQIVND (reference sequence). The CDR3 extends over 13 amino acids. V shed 5 bases and J shed 6 bases, with 10 bases lying between them. DNA of the CDR3: TGTGCCAGTAGTCCGCAGGTTCCCGGGGAGCTGTTTTTT. It yields the protein CASSPQVPGELFF. The variable domain in full, completed from reference TRBV19 and TRBJ2-2, reads DGGITQSPKYLFRKEGQNVTLSCEQNLNHDAMYWYRQDPGQGLRLIYYSQIVNDFQKGDIAEGYSVSREKKESFPLTVTSAQKNPTAFYLCASSPQVPGELFFGEGSRLTVL.

The V and J genes are TRBV14 and TRBJ1-2; D gene uncertain. Trimming left V 8 bases short and J 4 bases short, with 14 bases between. Germline V lookup: CDR1 SGHDN, CDR2 FVKESK. The CDR3 spans 13 residues. The CDR3 protein is CASAGGYSYGYTF. The CDR3 region has the DNA TGTGCCAGCGCCGGCGGCTACTCCTATGGCTACACCTTC.

The chain is built from TRBV9 and TRBJ2-5; D is perhaps TRBD2 (6 bases). CDR3 length: 15 residues. V was pared by 0 bases and J by 3 bases, with 12 bases between. CDR1 SGDLS and CDR2 YYNGEE come from the germline V gene. CDR3 region: CASSVAFSGEETQYF. The CDR3 DNA is TGTGCCAGCAGCGTAGCGTTTAGCGGAGAAGAGACCCAGTACTTC.

The rearrangement links TRBV5-1 to TRBJ2-2, with 11 bases lining up with TRBD1. Germline lookup yields CDR1 SGHRS and CDR2 YFSETQ. V gave up 7 bases and J gave up 3 bases; unmatched junction bases: 14. This CDR3 contains 18 residues. The CDR3 reads CASANIRTGGADTGELFF. The DNA for the CDR3 is TGCGCCAGCGCTAACATTAGGACAGGGGGCGCGGACACCGGGGAGCTGTTTTTT.

The V call is TRBV6-5, the J call TRBJ2-7, with 8 bases that match TRBD2. CDR1 MNHEY and CDR2 SVGAGI come from the germline V gene. J was trimmed by 7 bases and V by 6 bases; bases with no gene match: 8. This CDR3 is built from 13 residues. CDR3 loop: CASSPRGTREQYF. The CDR3 DNA reads as TGTGCCAGCAGCCCCCGGGGGACTAGAGAGCAGTACTTC.

The V gene is TRBV5-6, the J gene TRBJ2-7, with D possibly being TRBD1 (5 bases). Per the germline V gene, CDR1 is SGHDT and CDR2 is YYEEEE. V shed 3 bases and J shed 2 bases, with 18 bases lying between them. This CDR3 comprises 16 residues. The CDR3 here is CASSWGAVKGPYEQYF. The CDR3 nucleotides are TGTGCCAGCAGCTGGGGCGCTGTCAAGGGGCCCTACGAGCAGTACTTC.

This rearrangement joins TRBV6-4 to TRBJ1-2, with no clear D. This CDR3 is 13 amino acids long. V dropped 5 bases and J dropped 7 bases, with 14 bases sitting between them. Germline loops: CDR1 MRHNA, CDR2 SNTAGT. The CDR3 sequence: CASSRDWTSGYTF. DNA for the CDR3: TGTGCCAGCAGTCGCGACTGGACTTCTGGCTACACCTTC.

This clone was found once. V usage is TRBV7-2 and J usage is TRBJ1-2; maybe TRBD1 (5 bases). The germline V and J ends were trimmed by 5 bases and 2 bases, with 15 bases remaining between them. Germline V gene data show CDR1 as SGHTA and CDR2 as FQGNSA. This CDR3 has 15 amino acids. The CDR3 reads CASSPLPGLNYGYTF. Here the CDR3 DNA reads TGTGCCAGCAGCCCTCTCCCGGGACTGAACTATGGCTACACCTTC.

This chain's CDR3 is CATSLQEGGYTF. Here the CDR3 DNA reads TGTGCCACCAGCCTCCAAGAGGGTGGCTACACCTTC. V and J are TRBV15 and TRBJ1-2; D is ambiguous. CDR3 length equals 12 residues. In germline, CDR1 is LNHNV, CDR2 YYDKDF (reference sequence). V was clipped by 5 bases and J by 7 bases, with 11 bases between them.

This rearrangement joins TRBV28 to TRBJ1-1; D uncertain. CDR3 length: 13 residues. Germline CDR1 MDHEN, CDR2 SYDVKM. Trimming left V 2 bases short and J 2 bases short, with 6 bases between. CDR3 in amino acids: CASSLNSNTEAFF. The DNA of the CDR3 is TGTGCCAGCAGTTTAAACAGCAACACTGAAGCTTTCTTT.

V is TRBV5-6 and J is TRBJ2-3; 7 bases fit TRBD2. Germline assignment: CDR1 SGHDT and CDR2 YYEEEE. The CDR3 runs to 14 residues. The V and J ends lost 5 bases and 3 bases, in that order; junction bases with no gene match: 6. This chain's CDR3 is CASSLGGSTDTQYF. The CDR3 DNA reads TGTGCCAGCAGTTTAGGCGGGAGTACAGATACGCAGTATTTT. Drawing the rest from reference TRBV5-6 and TRBJ2-3, the complete variable domain is DAGVTQSPTHLIKTRGQQVTLRCSPKSGHDTVSWYQQALGQGPQFIFQYYEEEERQRGNFPDRFSGHQFPNYSSELNVNALLLGDSALYLCASSLGGSTDTQYFGPGTRLTVL.